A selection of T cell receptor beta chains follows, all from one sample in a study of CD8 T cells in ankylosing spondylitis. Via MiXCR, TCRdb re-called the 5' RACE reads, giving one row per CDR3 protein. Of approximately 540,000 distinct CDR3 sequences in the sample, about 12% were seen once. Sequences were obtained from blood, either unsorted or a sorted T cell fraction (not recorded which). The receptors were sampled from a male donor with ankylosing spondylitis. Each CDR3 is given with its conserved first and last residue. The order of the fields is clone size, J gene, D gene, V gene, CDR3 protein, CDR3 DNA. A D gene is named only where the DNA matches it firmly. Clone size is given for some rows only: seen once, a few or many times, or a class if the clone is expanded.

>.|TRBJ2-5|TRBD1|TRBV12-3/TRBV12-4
CASTLTGAQTQYF
TGTGCCAGCACCCTGACAGGGGCGCAGACCCAGTACTTC
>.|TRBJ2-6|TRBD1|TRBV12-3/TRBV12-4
CASKDRVSSGANVLTF
TGTGCCAGCAAGGACAGGGTCAGCTCTGGGGCCAACGTCCTGACTTTC
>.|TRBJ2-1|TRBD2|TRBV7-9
CASSDFPGLDGGEQFF
TGTGCCAGCAGCGATTTCCCGGGACTAGATGGGGGTGAGCAGTTCTTC
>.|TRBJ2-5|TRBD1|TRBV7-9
CASSSLLTGGSRETQYF
TGTGCCAGCAGCTCCCTCCTGACAGGGGGTTCCCGAGAGACCCAGTACTTC
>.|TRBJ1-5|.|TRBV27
CASGTGIHQPQHF
TGTGCCAGCGGTACGGGAATTCATCAGCCCCAGCATTTT
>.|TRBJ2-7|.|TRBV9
CASSAPDGPEQYF
TGTGCCAGCAGCGCGCCGGATGGGCCCGAGCAGTACTTC
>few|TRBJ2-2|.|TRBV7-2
CASTRTGGRGTGELFF
TGTGCCAGCACCCGAACAGGGGGGAGGGGCACCGGGGAGCTGTTTTTT
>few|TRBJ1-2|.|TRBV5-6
CASSTTPNYGYTF
TGTGCCAGCAGCACGACCCCGAACTATGGCTACACCTTC
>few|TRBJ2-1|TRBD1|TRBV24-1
CATSDIPGQGTYNEQFF
TGTGCCACCAGTGATATACCGGGACAGGGGACTTACAATGAGCAGTTCTTC
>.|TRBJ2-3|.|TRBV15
CATSRDVRPTDTQYF
TGTGCCACCAGCAGGGACGTTCGACCCACAGATACGCAGTATTTT
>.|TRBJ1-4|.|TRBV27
CASSLSWQPNEKLFF
TGTGCCAGCAGTTTATCGTGGCAGCCCAATGAAAAACTGTTTTTT
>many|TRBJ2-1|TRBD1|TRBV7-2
CASSLAGTGPYNEQFF
TGTGCCAGCAGCTTAGCCGGGACAGGTCCCTACAATGAGCAGTTCTTC
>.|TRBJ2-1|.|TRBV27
CASSPPLTGGNEQFF
TGTGCCAGCAGTCCCCCTTTGACAGGAGGCAATGAGCAGTTCTTC
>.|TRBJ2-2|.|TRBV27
CASSLTTGTFTGELFF
TGTGCCAGCAGTTTAACCACCGGGACTTTCACCGGGGAGCTGTTTTTT
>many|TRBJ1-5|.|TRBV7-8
CASSHDSRQYQPQHF
TGTGCCAGCAGCCACGATTCGAGACAGTATCAGCCCCAGCATTTT
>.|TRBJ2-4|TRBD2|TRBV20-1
CSARPAGVGKNIQYF
TGCAGTGCTAGGCCAGCGGGAGTTGGCAAAAACATTCAGTACTTC
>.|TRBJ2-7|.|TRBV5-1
CASSLATQTYEQYF
TGCGCCAGCAGCTTGGCGACACAAACCTACGAGCAGTACTTC
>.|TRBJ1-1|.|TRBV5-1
CASSYEGVNTEAFF
TGCGCCAGCAGCTACGAGGGGGTGAACACTGAAGCTTTCTTT
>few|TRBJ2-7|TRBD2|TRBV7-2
CASSLAMVAGVREQYF
TGTGCCAGCAGCTTAGCGATGGTAGCGGGAGTTAGAGAGCAGTACTTC
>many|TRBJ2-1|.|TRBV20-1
CSAVKGGYNEQFF
TGCAGTGCCGTAAAAGGGGGATACAATGAGCAGTTCTTC